Below, 15 T cell receptor beta chains from the same sample are listed, as sequenced in a study of early T cells in non-severe SARS-CoV-2 infection. TCRdb reprocessed the 5' RACE reads with MiXCR, giving one entry per CDR3 protein. Of some 98,000 distinct CDR3 sequences listed, 9.5% to 11% are singletons. Input material: whole blood. Receptors were obtained from an adult who was a healthcare worker with PCR-confirmed SARS-CoV-2 infection or an uninfected control (not recorded which).

The gene calls are TRBV10-3 and TRBJ2-7; D is undetermined. Germline V gives CDR1 ENHRY, CDR2 SYGVKD. The V end lost 1 base, the J end lost 7 bases, and 8 bases lay between the germline ends. This CDR3 region has 12 residues. The CDR3 sequence is CAISEFEGEQYF. The CDR3 DNA reads as TGTGCCATCAGTGAGTTTGAAGGGGAGCAGTACTTC.

Ten or more counts support this clonotype. V usage is TRBV7-8 and J usage is TRBJ2-1; D is unclear. The CDR3 sequence is 11 residues long. Germline-derived CDR1 and CDR2 are SGHVS and FQNEAQ. V lost 1 base and J 10 bases, leaving 5 bases between the germline ends. The CDR3 DNA follows: TGTGCCAGCAGCTTAGGTAAAGAGCAGTTCTTC. This gives the protein CASSLGKEQFF.

This clonotype was detected many times. The chain recombines TRBV7-2 with TRBJ2-7; D is unresolved. The CDR3 consists of 14 residues. From germline, CDR1 is SGHTA and CDR2 FQGNSA. The V and J ends lost 3 bases and 7 bases respectively, with 16 bases between them. The CDR3 nucleotides read TGTGCCAGCAGCTTCTCGCCTCGAGTAATGGAGCAGTACTTC. It translates to CASSFSPRVMEQYF.

This clonotype was recorded many times. The chain uses TRBV29-1 and TRBJ1-3; D gene uncertain. Deletions cut 5 bases from V and 2 bases from J, with 7 bases between. The germline gives CDR1 SQVTM, CDR2 ANQGSEA. CDR3 length equals 12 residues. The CDR3 DNA reads TGCAGCGTTTATGACACTGGAAACACCATATATTTT. Encoded protein: CSVYDTGNTIYF.

This clonotype was counted ten times or more. The gene calls are TRBV6-4 and TRBJ2-1; 10 nucleotides match TRBD2. V shed 0 bases and J 8 bases; nucleotides not matched to a gene: 10. Germline CDR1 MRHNA, CDR2 SNTAGT. CDR3 length equals 17 residues. CDR3 coding DNA: TGTGCCAGCAGTGACTCCCCCCTAGCGGGGGTTGGGGATGAGCAGTTCTTC. Protein sequence: CASSDSPLAGVGDEQFF.

A few counts support this clonotype. This chain joins TRBV3-1 and TRBJ2-1, with 12 bases matching TRBD2. The V segment lost 3 bases and the J segment 6 bases; nucleotides outside the gene matches: 6. Germline V gene sequence: CDR1 LGHDT, CDR2 YNNKEL (reference sequence). CDR3 length equals 16 residues. Here the CDR3 reads CASSHTLAGGSNEQFF. The CDR3 nucleotides are TGTGCCAGCAGCCACACACTAGCGGGAGGTTCCAATGAGCAGTTCTTC.

This clonotype was seen at least ten times. The rearrangement uses TRBV29-1 and TRBJ2-3; 10 bases are a match to TRBD2. CDR3 length equals 14 residues. Losses at the gene ends were 4 bases for V and 1 base for J; bases not matched to a gene: 2. Per the germline V gene, CDR1 is SQVTM and CDR2 is ANQGSEA. In nucleotides, the CDR3 is TGCAGCGTTGGCCTAGCGGGGGGCACAGATACGCAGTATTTT. This codes for CSVGLAGGTDTQYF.

V and J are TRBV20-1 and TRBJ1-2; the match to TRBD1 covers 7 bases. Losses at the gene ends were 5 bases for V and 4 bases for J; bases not matched to a gene: 22. Germline V lookup: CDR1 DFQATT, CDR2 SNEGSKA (reference sequence). This CDR3 contains 18 residues. This CDR3 is CSAYNSGTAERHGYGYTF. CDR3 sequence (DNA): TGCAGTGCTTATAACTCCGGGACAGCCGAACGGCATGGCTATGGCTACACCTTC.

The J gene is TRBJ1-4, the V gene TRBV7-2; D ambiguous. The germline V and J ends were trimmed by 1 base and 7 bases, with 7 bases remaining between them. CDR1 and CDR2 (germline): SGHTA, FQGNSA. There are 13 residues in the CDR3. The CDR3 reads CASSLDEGEKLFF. CDR3 sequence (DNA): TGTGCCAGCAGCTTAGATGAGGGTGAAAAACTGTTTTTT.

This clonotype was observed at least ten times. This sequence joins TRBV20-1 and TRBJ2-5; D uncertain. CDR1 and CDR2 (germline): DFQATT, SNEGSKA (reference sequence). Trimming took off 5 bases at V and 4 bases at J, with 8 bases between the two ends. The CDR3 is 11 amino acids. The CDR3 reads CSAQTPETQYF. Here the CDR3 DNA reads TGCAGTGCTCAGACGCCAGAGACCCAGTACTTC.

This chain uses TRBV29-1 with TRBJ1-1; TRBD1 agrees at 7 bases. Trimming at V came to 0 bases and at J to 6 bases, leaving 10 bases not matched to a gene. The CDR3 extends over 15 amino acids. Germline assignment: CDR1 SQVTM and CDR2 ANQGSEA. The CDR3 sequence: CSVEDLQGGTPEAFF. CDR3 coding DNA: TGCAGCGTTGAAGATCTCCAGGGGGGGACCCCTGAAGCTTTCTTT. Combining the CDR3 with reference TRBV29-1 and TRBJ1-1 gives the whole variable domain SAVISQKPSRDICQRGTSLTIQCQVDSQVTMMFWYRQQPGQSLTLIATANQGSEATYESGFVIDKFPISRPNLTFSTLTVSNMSPEDSSIYLCSVEDLQGGTPEAFFGQGTRLTVV.

The chain recombines TRBV12-3 or TRBV12-4 with TRBJ2-1; D tentatively reads TRBD1 or TRBD2 (6 bases each). The V end lost 7 bases, the J end lost 8 bases, and 18 bases lay between the germline ends. The length of the CDR3 is 14 residues. The DNA for the CDR3 is TGTGCCAGCACCCAGATGAGGGGGGTAGATGAGCAGTTCTTC. It encodes CASTQMRGVDEQFF.

This clonotype has a count of ten or more. The gene calls are TRBV2 and TRBJ2-7; TRBD2 is a possible D gene (5 bases). This CDR3 is 14 amino acids long. The V gene's germline CDR1 is SNHLY and CDR2 FYNNEI. Trimming removed 7 bases from V and 0 bases from J, with 13 bases in between. The CDR3 DNA reads TGTGCCAGCACCGGAAGAGGGCCCTCCTACGAGCAGTACTTC. This gives the protein CASTGRGPSYEQYF.

The chain links TRBV9 to TRBJ2-1, with TRBD2 matching over 9 bases. The V gene end was trimmed by 4 bases and the J gene end by 4 bases; junction bases not matched to a gene: 6. Germline V lookup: CDR1 SGDLS, CDR2 YYNGEE. CDR3 length: 15 amino acids. CDR3 nucleotides: TGTGCCAGCAGCTCCGGCGGGGGGGGTTACAATGAGCAGTTCTTC. Translating gives CASSSGGGGYNEQFF. The full variable domain, completed using reference TRBV9 and TRBJ2-1, is DSGVTQTPKHLITATGQRVTLRCSPRSGDLSVYWYQQSLDQGLQFLIQYYNGEERAKGNILERFSAQQFPDLHSELNLSSLELGDSALYFCASSSGGGGYNEQFFGPGTRLTVL.

This clonotype was seen only a few times. This rearrangement joins TRBV7-8 to TRBJ2-1, with D perhaps TRBD1 (6 bases). V lost 5 bases and J lost 7, with 18 bases in between. Germline assignment: CDR1 SGHVS and CDR2 FQNEAQ. CDR3 length: 15 residues. CDR3 in DNA: TGTGCCAGCAGCCCAGGACGGATTACAGGGAATGAGCAGTTCTTC. Amino acids: CASSPGRITGNEQFF.